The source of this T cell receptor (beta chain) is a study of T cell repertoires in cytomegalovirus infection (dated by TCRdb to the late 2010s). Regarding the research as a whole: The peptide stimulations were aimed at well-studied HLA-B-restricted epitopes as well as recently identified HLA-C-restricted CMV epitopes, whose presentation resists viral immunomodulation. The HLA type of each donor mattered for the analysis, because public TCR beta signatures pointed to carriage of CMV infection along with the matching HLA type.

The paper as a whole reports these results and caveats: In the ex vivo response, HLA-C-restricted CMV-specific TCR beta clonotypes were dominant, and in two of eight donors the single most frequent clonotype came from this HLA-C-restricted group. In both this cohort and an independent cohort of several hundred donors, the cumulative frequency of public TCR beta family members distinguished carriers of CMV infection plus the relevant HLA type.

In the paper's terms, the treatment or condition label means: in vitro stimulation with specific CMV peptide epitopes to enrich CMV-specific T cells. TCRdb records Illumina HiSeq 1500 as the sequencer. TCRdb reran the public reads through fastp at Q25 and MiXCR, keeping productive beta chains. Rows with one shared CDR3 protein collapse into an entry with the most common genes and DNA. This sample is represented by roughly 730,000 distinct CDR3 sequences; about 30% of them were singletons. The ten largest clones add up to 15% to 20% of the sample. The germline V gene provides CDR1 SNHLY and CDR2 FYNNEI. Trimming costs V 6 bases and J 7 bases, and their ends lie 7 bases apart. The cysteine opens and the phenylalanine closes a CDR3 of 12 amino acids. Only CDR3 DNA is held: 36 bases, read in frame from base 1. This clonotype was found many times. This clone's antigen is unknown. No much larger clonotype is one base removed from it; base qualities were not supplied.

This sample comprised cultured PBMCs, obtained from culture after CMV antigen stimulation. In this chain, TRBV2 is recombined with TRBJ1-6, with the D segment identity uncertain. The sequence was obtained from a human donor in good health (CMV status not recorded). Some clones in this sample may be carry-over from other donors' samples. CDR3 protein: CASRDTNSPLHF. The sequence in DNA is TGTGCCAGCAGAGACACAAATTCACCCCTCCACTTT.